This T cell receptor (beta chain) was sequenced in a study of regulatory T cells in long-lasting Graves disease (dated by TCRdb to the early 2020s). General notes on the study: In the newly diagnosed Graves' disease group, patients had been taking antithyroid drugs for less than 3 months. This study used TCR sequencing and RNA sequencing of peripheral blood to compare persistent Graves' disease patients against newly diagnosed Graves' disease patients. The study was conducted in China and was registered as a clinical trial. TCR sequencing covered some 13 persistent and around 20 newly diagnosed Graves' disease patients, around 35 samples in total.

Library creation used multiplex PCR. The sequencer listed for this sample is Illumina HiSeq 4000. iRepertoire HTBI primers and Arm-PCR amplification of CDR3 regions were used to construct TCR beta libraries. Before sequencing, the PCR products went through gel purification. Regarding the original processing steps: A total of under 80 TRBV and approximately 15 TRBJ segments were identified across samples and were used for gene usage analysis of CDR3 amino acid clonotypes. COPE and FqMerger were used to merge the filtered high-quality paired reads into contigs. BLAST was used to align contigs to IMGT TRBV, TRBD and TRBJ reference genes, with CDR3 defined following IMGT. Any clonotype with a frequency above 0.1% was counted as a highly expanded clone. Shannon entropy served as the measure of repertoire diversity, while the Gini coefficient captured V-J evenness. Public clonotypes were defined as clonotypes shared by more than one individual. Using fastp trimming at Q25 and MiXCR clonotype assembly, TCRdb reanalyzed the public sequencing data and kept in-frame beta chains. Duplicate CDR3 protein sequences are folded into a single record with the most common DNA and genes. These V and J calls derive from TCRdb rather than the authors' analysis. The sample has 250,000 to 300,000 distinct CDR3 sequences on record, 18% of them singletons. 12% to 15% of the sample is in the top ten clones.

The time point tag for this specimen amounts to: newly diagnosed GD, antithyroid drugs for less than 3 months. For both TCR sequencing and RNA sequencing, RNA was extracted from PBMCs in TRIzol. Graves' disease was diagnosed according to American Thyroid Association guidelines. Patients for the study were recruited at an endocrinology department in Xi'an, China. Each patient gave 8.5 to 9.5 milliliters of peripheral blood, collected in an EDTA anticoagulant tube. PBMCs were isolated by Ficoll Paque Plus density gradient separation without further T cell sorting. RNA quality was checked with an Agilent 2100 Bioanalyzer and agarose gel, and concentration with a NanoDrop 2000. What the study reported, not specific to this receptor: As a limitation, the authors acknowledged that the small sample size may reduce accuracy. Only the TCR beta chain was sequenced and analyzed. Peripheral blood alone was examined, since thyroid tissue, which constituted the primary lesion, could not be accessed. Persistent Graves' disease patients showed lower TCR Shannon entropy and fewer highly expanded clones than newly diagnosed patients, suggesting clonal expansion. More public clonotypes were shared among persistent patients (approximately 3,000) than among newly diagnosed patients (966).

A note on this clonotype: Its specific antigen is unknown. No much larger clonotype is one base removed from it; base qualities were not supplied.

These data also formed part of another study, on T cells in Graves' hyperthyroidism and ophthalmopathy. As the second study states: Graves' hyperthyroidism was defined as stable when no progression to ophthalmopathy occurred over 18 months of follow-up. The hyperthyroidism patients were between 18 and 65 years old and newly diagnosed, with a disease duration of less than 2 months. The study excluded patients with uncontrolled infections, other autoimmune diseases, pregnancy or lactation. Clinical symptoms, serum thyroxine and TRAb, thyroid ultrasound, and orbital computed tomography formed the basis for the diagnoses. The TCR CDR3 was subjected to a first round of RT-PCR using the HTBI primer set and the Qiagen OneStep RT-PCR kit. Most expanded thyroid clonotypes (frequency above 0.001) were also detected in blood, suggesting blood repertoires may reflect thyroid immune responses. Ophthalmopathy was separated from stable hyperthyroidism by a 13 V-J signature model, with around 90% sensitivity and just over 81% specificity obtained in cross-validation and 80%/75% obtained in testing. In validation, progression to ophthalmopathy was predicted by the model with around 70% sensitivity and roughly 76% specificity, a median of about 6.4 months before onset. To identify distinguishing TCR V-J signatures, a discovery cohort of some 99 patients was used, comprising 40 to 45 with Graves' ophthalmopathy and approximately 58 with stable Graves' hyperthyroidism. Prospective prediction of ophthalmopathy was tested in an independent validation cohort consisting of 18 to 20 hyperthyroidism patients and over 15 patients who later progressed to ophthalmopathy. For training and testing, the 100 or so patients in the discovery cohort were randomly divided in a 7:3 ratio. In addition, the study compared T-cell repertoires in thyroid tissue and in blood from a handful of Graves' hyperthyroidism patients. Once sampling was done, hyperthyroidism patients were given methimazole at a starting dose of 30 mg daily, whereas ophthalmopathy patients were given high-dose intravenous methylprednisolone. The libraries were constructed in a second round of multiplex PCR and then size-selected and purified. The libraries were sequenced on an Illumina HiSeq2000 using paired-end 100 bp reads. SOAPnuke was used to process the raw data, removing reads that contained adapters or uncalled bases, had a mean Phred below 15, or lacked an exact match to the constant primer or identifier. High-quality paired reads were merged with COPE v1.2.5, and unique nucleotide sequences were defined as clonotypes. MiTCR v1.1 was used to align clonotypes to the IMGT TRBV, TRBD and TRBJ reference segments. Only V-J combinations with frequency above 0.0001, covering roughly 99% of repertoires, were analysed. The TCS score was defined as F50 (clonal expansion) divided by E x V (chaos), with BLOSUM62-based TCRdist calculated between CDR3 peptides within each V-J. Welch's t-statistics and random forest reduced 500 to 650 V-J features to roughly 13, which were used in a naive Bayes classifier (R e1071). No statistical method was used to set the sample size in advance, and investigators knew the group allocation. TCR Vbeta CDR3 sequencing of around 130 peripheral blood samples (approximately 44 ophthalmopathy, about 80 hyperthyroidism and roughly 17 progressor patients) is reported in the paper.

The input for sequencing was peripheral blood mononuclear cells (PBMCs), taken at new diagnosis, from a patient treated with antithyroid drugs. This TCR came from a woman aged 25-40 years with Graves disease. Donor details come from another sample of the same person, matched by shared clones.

The CDR3 has the sequence CASSSPSGGGSYEQYF. The sequenced DNA is TGTGCCAGCAGTTCCCCCTCGGGGGGAGGTTCGTACGAGCAGTACTTC. Rearrangement joined TRBV28 to TRBJ2-7; the central 7 bases match TRBD2. Trimming accounts for 4 bases at V and 4 bases at J, while the number of junction bases matched to no gene is 13. CDR1 MDHEN and CDR2 SYDVKM were looked up in the germline V gene. The CDR3 has 16 amino acids, counting the end cysteine and phenylalanine. The DNA shown is the 48-base CDR3, in frame from base 1.